The rows below give T cell receptor beta chains drawn from one sample of a study of T cell changes during pregnancy in multiple sclerosis. Measured with immunoSEQ multiplex PCR; TCRdb has only the in-frame clones, and not every one. The sample has around 50,000 clones, around 93% seen once. The source material was CD4+ T cells from peripheral blood mononuclear cells, sampled after pregnancy. The receptors come from a female donor with multiple sclerosis, enrolled in a pregnancy study. Both conserved end residues are part of each CDR3. D genes are given only for firm matches. Clone size, where shown, is once, few, many, or a class for clones that have expanded.

NA,TRBJ1-5,TRBV5-6,NA,CASSNTGETYPNQPQHF,TGTGCCAGCAGCAATACGGGGGAGACTTATCCCAATCAGCCCCAGCATTTT
NA,TRBJ1-4,TRBV4-2,NA,CASSQSSGRTNEKLFF,TGTGCCAGCAGCCAATCTTCGGGTAGGACTAATGAAAAACTGTTTTTT
NA,TRBJ2-3,TRBV7-2,NA,CASSLGGGGPTTDTQYF,TGTGCCAGCAGCTTAGGAGGCGGGGGCCCCACCACAGATACGCAGTATTTT
NA,TRBJ1-1,TRBV19,NA,CASRSPGANTEAFF,TGTGCCAGTAGATCCCCCGGAGCGAACACTGAAGCTTTCTTT
NA,TRBJ2-7,TRBV10-3,NA,CAIRDSSYEQYF,TGTGCCATCAGGGACAGTTCCTACGAGCAGTACTTC
NA,TRBJ2-3,TRBV4-1,NA,CASSQEVRGGGTDTQYF,TGCGCCAGCAGCCAAGAAGTGCGAGGGGGAGGCACAGATACGCAGTATTTT
NA,TRBJ2-5,TRBV30,NA,CAWRGPETQYF,TGTGCCTGGAGGGGCCCAGAGACCCAGTACTTC
NA,TRBJ2-3,TRBV29-1,TRBD1,CSVGQGRSTDTQYF,TGCAGCGTCGGACAGGGTCGGAGCACAGATACGCAGTATTTT
NA,TRBJ2-2,TRBV4-2,TRBD2,CASSQDAAGANTGELFF,TGTGCCAGCAGCCAAGATGCGGCGGGGGCGAACACCGGGGAGCTGTTTTTT
NA,TRBJ2-1,TRBV21-1,NA,CASSPRDSGIPQFF,TGTGCCAGCAGCCCCCGGGACTCCGGAATACCGCAGTTCTTC
NA,TRBJ2-7,TRBV5-4,TRBD1,CASSDPDRAISYEQYF,TGTGCCAGCAGCGACCCCGACAGGGCGATCTCCTACGAGCAGTACTTC
NA,TRBJ2-7,TRBV10-2,NA,CASKDGSSYEQYF,TGCGCCAGCAAGGACGGGAGCTCCTACGAGCAGTACTTC
NA,TRBJ2-7,TRBV18,NA,CASSPRVRGDEQYF,TGTGCCAGCTCACCACGTGTCCGAGGCGACGAGCAGTACTTC
few,TRBJ1-6,TRBV23-1,NA,CASPRLSSYNSPLHF,TGCGCCAGCCCCCGACTTAGCTCCTATAATTCACCCCTCCACTTT
NA,TRBJ2-1,TRBV6-5,TRBD2,CASSLAAVIDEQFF,TGTGCCAGCAGTCTAGCGGCGGTTATAGATGAGCAGTTCTTC
NA,TRBJ1-5,TRBV19,TRBD1,CASTDRGNQPQHF,TGTGCCAGTACGGACAGGGGGAATCAGCCCCAGCATTTT